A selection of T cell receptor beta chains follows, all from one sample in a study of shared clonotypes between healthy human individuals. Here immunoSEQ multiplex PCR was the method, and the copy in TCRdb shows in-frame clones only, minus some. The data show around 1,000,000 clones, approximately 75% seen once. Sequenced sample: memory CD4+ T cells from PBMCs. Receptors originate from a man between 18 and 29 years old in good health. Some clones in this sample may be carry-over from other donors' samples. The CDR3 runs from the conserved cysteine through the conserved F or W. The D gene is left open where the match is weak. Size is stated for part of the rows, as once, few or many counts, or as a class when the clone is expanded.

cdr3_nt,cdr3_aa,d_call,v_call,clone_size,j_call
TGTGCCAGCAGCTTAGTCTACGGGGACACCGGGGAGCTGTTTTTT,CASSLVYGDTGELFF,NA,TRBV7-9,NA,TRBJ2-2
TGCGCCAGCCGCGTCACAGGGGGCCGAGAGACCCAGTACTTC,CASRVTGGRETQYF,TRBD1,TRBV10-2,NA,TRBJ2-5
TGTGCCAGCAGTGACCCTGGGACTGGAAGAAATGAGCAGTTCTTC,CASSDPGTGRNEQFF,NA,TRBV6-4,NA,TRBJ2-1
TGTGCCAGCACCGGGACTTGGGGAGACACTGAAGCTTTCTTT,CASTGTWGDTEAFF,NA,TRBV2,NA,TRBJ1-1
TGTGCCAGCAGCCAACCGGGACTAGCGGGAGGGCTCGAGCAGTTCTTC,CASSQPGLAGGLEQFF,TRBD2,TRBV4-2,NA,TRBJ2-1
TGTGCCAGCAGCGTAGATCTGAGCTCCTACGAGCAGTACTTC,CASSVDLSSYEQYF,NA,TRBV9,NA,TRBJ2-7
TGTGCCAGCAGCTCTAGGACTAGCGGGAGAGAGACCCAGTACTTC,CASSSRTSGRETQYF,TRBD2,TRBV5-4,once,TRBJ2-5
TGTGCCAGCGGTCCCTCCGGGCAGTACTTC,CASGPSGQYF,NA,TRBV6-1,once,TRBJ2-7
TGTGCCAGCAGCCCGGGGGTAGCGGGAGAACTGTCCTACAATGAGCAGTTCTTC,CASSPGVAGELSYNEQFF,TRBD2,TRBV11-3,NA,TRBJ2-1
TGTGCCAGCAGCCAAGATAGAAGTTCCAACGTCTACGAGCAGTACTTC,CASSQDRSSNVYEQYF,NA,TRBV4-2,NA,TRBJ2-7
TGCGCCAGCAGCCAAGATGGGGGACAGGCGAACTACGAGCAGTACTTC,CASSQDGGQANYEQYF,TRBD1,TRBV4-3,NA,TRBJ2-7
TGTGCCAGCAGCTTATTGATGGTGGCTAGCGGGGGTTACAATGAGCAGTTCTTC,CASSLLMVASGGYNEQFF,TRBD2,TRBV7-2,NA,TRBJ2-1
TGTGCCAGCAGCCAACCTTACCCCGGGACAGAAGCTTTCTTT,CASSQPYPGTEAFF,NA,TRBV25-1,NA,TRBJ1-1
TGTGCCAGCTCACCAGATTCCTACGAGCAGTACTTC,CASSPDSYEQYF,NA,TRBV18,NA,TRBJ2-7
TGTGCCAGCAGCTTCCCAGGCGGGGGAGACTACACCTTC,CASSFPGGGDYTF,NA,TRBV7-3,NA,TRBJ1-2
TGTGCCAGCAGTTCGCCCGGGACAGACTATGGCTACACCTTC,CASSSPGTDYGYTF,TRBD1,TRBV28,few,TRBJ1-2
TGTGCCAGCAGTCCCCCGTATAGCAATCAGCCCCAGCATTTT,CASSPPYSNQPQHF,NA,TRBV28,few,TRBJ1-5
TGTGCCAGCAGCCGGGACAGCCTCTACGAGCAGTACTTC,CASSRDSLYEQYF,TRBD1,TRBV4-2,few,TRBJ2-7
TGCGCCAGCAGCCACCCCCGGACTATGGAGCAGTTCTTC,CASSHPRTMEQFF,NA,TRBV4-1,NA,TRBJ2-1
TGTGCCAGCAGCGCCTCCCTGGGTCCGCAGTACTTC,CASSASLGPQYF,NA,TRBV9,NA,TRBJ2-4
TGTGCCAGTACCAGTCCAGGGGGTTATCGTGAGGAAGCTTTCTTT,CASTSPGGYREEAFF,TRBD1,TRBV19,NA,TRBJ1-1
TGTGCCATCAGTGAGTCGTTGGGAGATGAAAAACTGTTTTTT,CAISESLGDEKLFF,NA,TRBV10-3,NA,TRBJ1-4
TGTGCCAGCAGCCGCCGCGGGAATCTCTACGAGCAGTACTTC,CASSRRGNLYEQYF,NA,TRBV7-9,NA,TRBJ2-7
TGTGCCAGCACCGATTCGGGTTGGGCTAGGGATAATTCACCCCTCCACTTT,CASTDSGWARDNSPLHF,NA,TRBV27,NA,TRBJ1-6
TGTGCCAGCAGCTTAGCCAGTTCAAACTATGGCTACACCTTC,CASSLASSNYGYTF,NA,TRBV7-2,NA,TRBJ1-2
TGTGCCAGCAGCCCGGGTCTCCTTAGCAATCAGCCCCAGCATTTT,CASSPGLLSNQPQHF,NA,TRBV5-8,many,TRBJ1-5
TGCGCCAGCAGCTTAGGAGGGGTCAATCAGCCCCAGCATTTT,CASSLGGVNQPQHF,NA,TRBV5-1,NA,TRBJ1-5
TGCGCCAGCAGCCAAGTTAGGAGGGATTATCAGTCCCAGCATTTT,CASSQVRRDYQSQHF,NA,TRBV4-1,few,TRBJ1-5
TGCGCCAGCAGCGGGAGCCCCTACAATGAGCAGTTCTTC,CASSGSPYNEQFF,NA,TRBV10-2,NA,TRBJ2-1
TGTGCCAGCAGCTTATCGCAACAGGGGGCTGGAAACACCATATATTTT,CASSLSQQGAGNTIYF,TRBD1,TRBV7-3,NA,TRBJ1-3
TGTGCCAGTAGCGGGGGCAGGGGAAACACCATATATTTT,CASSGGRGNTIYF,NA,TRBV19,many,TRBJ1-3
TGTGCCAGCAGTGAAGGGGGAGGAGTCCGGTTGTACTTC,CASSEGGGVRLYF,NA,TRBV6-1,NA,TRBJ2-5
TGTGCCAGCAGTTTAACAGGTCTGGCGAACACTGAAGCTTTCTTT,CASSLTGLANTEAFF,NA,TRBV28,few,TRBJ1-1
TGTGCCAGCAGCTTAATGGGGCGTTTTTGTAGGCAGCCCCAGCATTTT,CASSLMGRFCRQPQHF,NA,TRBV7-3,NA,TRBJ1-5
TGCGCCAGCAGCGCCTTAGCGGGAGTTTCCTACAATGAGCAGTTCTTC,CASSALAGVSYNEQFF,TRBD2,TRBV5-1,NA,TRBJ2-1
TGCGCCAGCAGCGGCAGTGCAGGGACTAATGAAAAACTGTTTTTT,CASSGSAGTNEKLFF,NA,TRBV5-1,NA,TRBJ1-4